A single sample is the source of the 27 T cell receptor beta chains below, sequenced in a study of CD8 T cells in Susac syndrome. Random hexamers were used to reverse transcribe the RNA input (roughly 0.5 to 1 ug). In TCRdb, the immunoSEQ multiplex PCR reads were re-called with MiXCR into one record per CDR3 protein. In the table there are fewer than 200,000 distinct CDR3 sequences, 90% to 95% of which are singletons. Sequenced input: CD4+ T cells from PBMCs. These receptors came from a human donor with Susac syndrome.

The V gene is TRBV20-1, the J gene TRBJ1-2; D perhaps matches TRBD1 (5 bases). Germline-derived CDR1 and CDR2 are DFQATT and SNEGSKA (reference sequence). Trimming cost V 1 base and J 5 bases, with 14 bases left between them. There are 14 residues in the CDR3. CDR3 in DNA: TGCAGTGCTAGAGTGGCAGGGATCGGGTATGGCTACACCTTC. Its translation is CSARVAGIGYGYTF.

The CDR3, as DNA: TGTGCCACCAGCAGCGGCGGGGGAGGGCCGTTAGTTACAGATACGCAGTATTTT. Encoded protein: CATSSGGGGPLVTDTQYF. The chain couples TRBV15 to TRBJ2-3; 7 bases match TRBD2. This CDR3 contains 18 residues. Trimming at V came to 3 bases and at J to 3 bases, leaving 15 bases not matched to a gene. The germline CDR1 and CDR2 sequences are LNHNV and YYDKDF (reference sequence). Using reference TRBV15 and TRBJ2-3 for the parts outside the CDR3, the full variable domain is DAMVIQNPRYQVTQFGKPVTLSCSQTLNHNVMYWYQQKSSQAPKLLFHYYDKDFNNEADTPDNFQSRRPNTSFCFLDIRSPGLGDTAMYLCATSSGGGGPLVTDTQYFGPGTRLTVL.

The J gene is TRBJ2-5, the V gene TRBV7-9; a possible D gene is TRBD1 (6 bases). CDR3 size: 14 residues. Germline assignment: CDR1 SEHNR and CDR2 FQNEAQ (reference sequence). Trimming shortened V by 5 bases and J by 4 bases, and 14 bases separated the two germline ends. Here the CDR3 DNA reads TGTGCCAGCAGCCCCCGGGACACAATAGAGACCCAGTACTTC. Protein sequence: CASSPRDTIETQYF.

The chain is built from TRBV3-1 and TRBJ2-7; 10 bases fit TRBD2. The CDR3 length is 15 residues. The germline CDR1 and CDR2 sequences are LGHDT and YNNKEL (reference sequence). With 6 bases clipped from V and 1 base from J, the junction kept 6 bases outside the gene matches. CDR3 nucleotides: TGTGCCAGCAGGCGGACTAGCGGAGGTTCCTACGAGCAGTACTTC. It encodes CASRRTSGGSYEQYF.

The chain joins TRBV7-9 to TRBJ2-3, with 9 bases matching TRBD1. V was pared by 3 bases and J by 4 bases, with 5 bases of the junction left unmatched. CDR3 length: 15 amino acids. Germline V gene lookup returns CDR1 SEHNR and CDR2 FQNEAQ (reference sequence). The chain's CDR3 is CASSLGDRVPDTQYF. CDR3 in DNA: TGTGCCAGCAGCTTGGGGGACAGGGTGCCAGATACGCAGTATTTT.

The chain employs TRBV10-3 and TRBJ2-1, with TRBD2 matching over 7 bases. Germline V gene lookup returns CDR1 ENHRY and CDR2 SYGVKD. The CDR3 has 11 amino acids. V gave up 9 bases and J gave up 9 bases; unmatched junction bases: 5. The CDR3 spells CAMRETGEQFF. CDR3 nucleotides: TGTGCCATGCGGGAGACGGGTGAGCAGTTCTTC.

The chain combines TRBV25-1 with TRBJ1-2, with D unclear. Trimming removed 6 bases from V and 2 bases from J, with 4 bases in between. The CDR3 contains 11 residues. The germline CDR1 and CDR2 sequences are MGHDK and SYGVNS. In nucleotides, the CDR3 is TGTGCCAGCAGACAGAACTATGGCTACACCTTC. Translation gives CASRQNYGYTF.

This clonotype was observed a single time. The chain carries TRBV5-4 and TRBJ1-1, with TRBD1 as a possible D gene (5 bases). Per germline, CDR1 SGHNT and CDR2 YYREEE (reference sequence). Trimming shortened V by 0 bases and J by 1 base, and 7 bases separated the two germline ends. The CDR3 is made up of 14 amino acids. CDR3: CASSLDRWNTEAFF. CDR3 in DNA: TGTGCCAGCAGCTTGGACAGGTGGAACACTGAAGCTTTCTTT. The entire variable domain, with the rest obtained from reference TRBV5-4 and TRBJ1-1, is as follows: ETGVTQSPTHLIKTRGQQVTLRCSSQSGHNTVSWYQQALGQGPQFIFQYYREEENGRGNFPPRFSGLQFPNYSSELNVNALELDDSALYLCASSLDRWNTEAFFGQGTRLTVV.

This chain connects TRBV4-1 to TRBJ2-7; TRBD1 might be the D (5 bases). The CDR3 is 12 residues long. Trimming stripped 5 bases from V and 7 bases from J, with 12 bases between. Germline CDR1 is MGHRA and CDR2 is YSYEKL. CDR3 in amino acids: CASSETAGEQYF. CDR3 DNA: TGCGCCAGCAGCGAGACAGCCGGGGAGCAGTACTTC.

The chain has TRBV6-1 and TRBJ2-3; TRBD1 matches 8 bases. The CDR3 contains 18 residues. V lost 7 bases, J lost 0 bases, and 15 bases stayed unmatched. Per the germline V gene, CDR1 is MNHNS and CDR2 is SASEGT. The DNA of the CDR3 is TGTGCCAGCACTACAGGGGGGCTATCTCTCCTTAGCACAGATACGCAGTATTTT. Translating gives CASTTGGLSLLSTDTQYF.

CDR3: CSAREGSSNQPQHF. CDR3 DNA sequence: TGCAGTGCTAGAGAAGGGAGTAGCAATCAGCCCCAGCATTTT. This chain connects TRBV20-1 to TRBJ1-5; D unclear. Looked up from germline, CDR1 is DFQATT and CDR2 is SNEGSKA (reference sequence). V gave up 0 bases and J gave up 0 bases, with 6 bases separating them. The length of the CDR3 is 14 residues.

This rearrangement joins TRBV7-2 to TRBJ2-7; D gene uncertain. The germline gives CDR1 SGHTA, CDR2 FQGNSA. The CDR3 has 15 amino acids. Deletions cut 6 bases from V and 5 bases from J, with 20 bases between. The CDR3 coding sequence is TGTGCCAGCAGACGAAGGGTTACTGGATCCCACGAGCAGTACTTC. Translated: CASRRRVTGSHEQYF.

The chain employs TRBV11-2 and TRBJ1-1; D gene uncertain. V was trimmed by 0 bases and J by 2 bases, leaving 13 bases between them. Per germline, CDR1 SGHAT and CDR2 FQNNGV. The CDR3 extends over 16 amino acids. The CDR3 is CASSLDLQLSNTEAFF. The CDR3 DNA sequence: TGTGCCAGCAGCTTAGATCTCCAACTGTCCAACACTGAAGCTTTCTTT.

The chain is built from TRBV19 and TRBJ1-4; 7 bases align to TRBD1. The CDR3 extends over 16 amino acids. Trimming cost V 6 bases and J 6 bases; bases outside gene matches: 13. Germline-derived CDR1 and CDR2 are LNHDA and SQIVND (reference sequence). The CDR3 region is CASRRQKQGKDEKLFF. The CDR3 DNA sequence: TGTGCCAGTAGGAGACAAAAACAGGGGAAGGATGAAAAACTGTTTTTT.

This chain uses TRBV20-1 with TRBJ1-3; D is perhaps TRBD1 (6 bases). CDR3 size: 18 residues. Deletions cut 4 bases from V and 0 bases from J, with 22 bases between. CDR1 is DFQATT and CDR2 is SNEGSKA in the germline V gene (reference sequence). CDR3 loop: CSAIPMGHRVSSGNTIYF. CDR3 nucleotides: TGCAGTGCTATTCCCATGGGCCACAGGGTTAGCTCTGGAAACACCATATATTTT.

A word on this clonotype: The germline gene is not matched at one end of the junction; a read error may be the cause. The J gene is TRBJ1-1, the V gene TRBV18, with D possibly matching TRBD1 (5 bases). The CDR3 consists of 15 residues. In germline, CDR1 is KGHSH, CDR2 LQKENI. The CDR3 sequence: CASSPLGDRGTEVFF. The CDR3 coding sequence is TGTGCCAGCTCACCGTTGGGGGATCGTGGCACTGAAGTTTTCTTT.

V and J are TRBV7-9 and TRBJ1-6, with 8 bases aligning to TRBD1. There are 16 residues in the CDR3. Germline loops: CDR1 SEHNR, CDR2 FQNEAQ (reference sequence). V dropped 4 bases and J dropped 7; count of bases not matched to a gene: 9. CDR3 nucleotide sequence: TGTGCCAGCAGCTCCCCCCAGGACAGGGTCAATTCACCCCTCCACTTT. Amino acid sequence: CASSSPQDRVNSPLHF.

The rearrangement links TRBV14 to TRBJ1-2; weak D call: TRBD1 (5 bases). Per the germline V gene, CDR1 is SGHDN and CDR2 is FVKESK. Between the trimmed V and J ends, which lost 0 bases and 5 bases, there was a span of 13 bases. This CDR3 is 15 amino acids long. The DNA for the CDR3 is TGTGCCAGCAGCCAAGATACGACAGCATTATATGGCTACACCTTC. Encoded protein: CASSQDTTALYGYTF.

CDR3 in DNA: TGTGCCAGCAGAGCCGGACAGGGGGTATCCTACGAGCAGTACTTC. Translating it yields CASRAGQGVSYEQYF. The chain uses TRBV5-4 and TRBJ2-7, with TRBD1 identical over 10 bases. This CDR3 spans 15 amino acids. CDR1 is SGHNT, CDR2 YYREEE, per germline (reference sequence). With V trimmed by 5 bases and J by 1 base, 6 bases remained unmatched. The variable domain in full, with the rest retrieved from reference TRBV5-4 and TRBJ2-7, is ETGVTQSPTHLIKTRGQQVTLRCSSQSGHNTVSWYQQALGQGPQFIFQYYREEENGRGNFPPRFSGLQFPNYSSELNVNALELDDSALYLCASRAGQGVSYEQYFGPGTRLTVT.

The chain's CDR3 is CASSFGDSGQPQHF. The CDR3 DNA reads TGCGCCAGCAGCTTCGGGGATTCAGGGCAGCCCCAGCATTTT. The chain employs TRBV5-1 and TRBJ1-5; D possibly corresponds to TRBD1 (5 bases). Trimming took off 2 bases at V and 7 bases at J, with 13 bases between the two ends. Germline V gene data show CDR1 as SGHRS and CDR2 as YFSETQ. CDR3 length: 14 amino acids.

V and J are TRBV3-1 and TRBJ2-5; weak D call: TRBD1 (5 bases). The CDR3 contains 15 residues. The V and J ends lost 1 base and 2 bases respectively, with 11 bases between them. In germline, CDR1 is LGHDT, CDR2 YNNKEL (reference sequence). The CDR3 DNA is TGTGCCAGCAGCCAAGCCCACGACAGTCAAGAGACCCAGTACTTC. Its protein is CASSQAHDSQETQYF.

CDR3 nucleotides: TGTGCCAGCAGGCGGACAGGGACTGGGGCCAACGTCCTGACTTTC. Its translation is CASRRTGTGANVLTF. The chain recombines TRBV6-6 with TRBJ2-6; 8 bases map to TRBD1. Germline trimming cut 6 bases from V and 2 bases from J; bases unmatched to any gene: 3. This CDR3 spans 15 amino acids. Germline values: CDR1 MNHNY, CDR2 SVGAGI (reference sequence).

CDR3 DNA sequence: TGTGCCAGCAGCTCCCGGTCCGTTTTGGCCTATAGCAATCAGCCCCAGCATTTT. Translation gives CASSSRSVLAYSNQPQHF. The chain couples TRBV7-8 to TRBJ1-5; D unresolved. The CDR3 length is 18 residues. Trimming removed 4 bases at V and 0 bases at J, with 19 bases between. Per the germline V gene, CDR1 is SGHVS and CDR2 is FQNEAQ.

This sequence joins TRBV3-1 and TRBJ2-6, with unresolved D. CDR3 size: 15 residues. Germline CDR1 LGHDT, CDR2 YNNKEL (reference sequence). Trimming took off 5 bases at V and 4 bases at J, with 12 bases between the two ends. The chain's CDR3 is CASSYAVPGANVLTF. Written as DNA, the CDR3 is TGTGCCAGCAGCTACGCGGTCCCCGGGGCCAACGTCCTGACTTTC.

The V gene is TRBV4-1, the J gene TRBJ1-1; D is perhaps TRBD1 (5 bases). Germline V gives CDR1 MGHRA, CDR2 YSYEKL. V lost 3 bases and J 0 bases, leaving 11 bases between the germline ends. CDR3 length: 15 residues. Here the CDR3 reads CASSQGRIMNTEAFF. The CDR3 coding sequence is TGCGCCAGCAGCCAGGGACGGATAATGAACACTGAAGCTTTCTTT.

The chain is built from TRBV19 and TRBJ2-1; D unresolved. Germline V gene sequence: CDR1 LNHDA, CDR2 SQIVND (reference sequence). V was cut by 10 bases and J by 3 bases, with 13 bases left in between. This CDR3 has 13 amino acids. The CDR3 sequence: CATKDQFYNEQFF. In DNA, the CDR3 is TGTGCCACAAAGGACCAGTTCTACAATGAGCAGTTCTTC.

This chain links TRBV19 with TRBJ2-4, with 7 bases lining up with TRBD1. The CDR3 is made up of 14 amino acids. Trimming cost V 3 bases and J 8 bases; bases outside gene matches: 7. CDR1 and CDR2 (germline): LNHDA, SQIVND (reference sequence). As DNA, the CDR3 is TGTGCCAGTAGTATGCGGGCTCAGGGGGACATTCAGTACTTC. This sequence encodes CASSMRAQGDIQYF.